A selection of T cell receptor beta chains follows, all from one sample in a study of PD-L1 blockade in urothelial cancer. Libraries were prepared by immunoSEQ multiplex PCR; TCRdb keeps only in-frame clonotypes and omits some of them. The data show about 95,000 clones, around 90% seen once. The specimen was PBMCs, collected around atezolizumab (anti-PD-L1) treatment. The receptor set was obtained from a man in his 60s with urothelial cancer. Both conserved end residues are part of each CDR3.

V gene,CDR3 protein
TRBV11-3,CASSPGTAIGELFF
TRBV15,CATSRLTEAFF
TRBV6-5,CASRDSYEQYF
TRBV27,CASSLGTISTDTQYF
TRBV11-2,CASSLNSGVEGYTF
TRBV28,CASSFTTGRTDTQYF
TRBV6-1,CASSGSGGDSAWNEKLFF
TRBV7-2,CASNEDRGREKLFF
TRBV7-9,CASSLARSTGVNNEQFF
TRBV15,CATSRAQGGEKLFF
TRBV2,CASSESRGGNYGYTF
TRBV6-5,CASSYSAGTHNEQFF
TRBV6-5,CASSSGGLTDTQYF